Listed here is a single T cell receptor (beta chain). Trimming removed 1 base at V and 6 bases at J, with 16 bases between. Germline CDR1 MNHNS, CDR2 SASEGT. The CDR3 spans 15 residues. Assay: immunoSEQ multiplex PCR; the TCRdb copy retains only in-frame clones and omits some. This table holds tens of thousands of clones, just over 85% found once. This sample is part of a study of blood T cell repertoires in COVID-19. The chain is built from TRBV6-1 and TRBJ2-7; D may be TRBD1 (6 bases). The source material was peripheral blood. The receptor's source is a man between 65 and 79 years old with acute or convalescent COVID-19. CDR3 in amino acids: CASSEDRADGGEQYF. CDR3 coding DNA: TGTGCCAGCAGTGAAGACAGGGCGGACGGAGGCGAGCAGTACTTC.